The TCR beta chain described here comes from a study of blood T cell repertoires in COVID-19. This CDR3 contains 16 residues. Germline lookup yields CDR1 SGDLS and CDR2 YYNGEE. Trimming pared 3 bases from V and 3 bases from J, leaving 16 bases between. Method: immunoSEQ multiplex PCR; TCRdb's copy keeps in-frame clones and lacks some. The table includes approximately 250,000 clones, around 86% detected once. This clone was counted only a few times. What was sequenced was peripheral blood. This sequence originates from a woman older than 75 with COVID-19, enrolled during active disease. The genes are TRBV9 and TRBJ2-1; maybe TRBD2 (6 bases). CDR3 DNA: TGTGCCAGCAGCGACCCTGTAGCGGTCGACTACAATGAGCAGTTCTTC. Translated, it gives CASSDPVAVDYNEQFF.